These T cell receptor beta chains were read from a single sample in a study of T-cell reconstitution after alpha-beta-depleted transplantation in children. TCRdb re-derived calls from the PCR reads in MiXCR, one entry per CDR3 protein. The profile shows approximately 980,000 distinct CDR3 sequences, roughly 31% of them singletons. Sequences were derived from PBMCs, mostly from graft donor cells, sampled 360 days after TCRalphabeta/CD19-depleted stem cell transplant. The receptors come from a boy younger than two who had a stem cell transplant for SCID, so the T cells may come from the graft donor. Each CDR3 is given with its conserved first and last residue. The D gene is left open where the match is weak. The size of a clone is reported for some rows only, either as once, few or many, or as a class for expanded clones.

TRBJ2-7 TRBV20-1 NA few TGCAGTGCCAGCCGGGACTCAGCTGGGTTCGGGGAGCAGTACTTC CSASRDSAGFGEQYF
TRBJ2-7 TRBV20-1 NA NA TGCAGTGCCCTGCTCCGGGGCGTCCCCTACGAGCAGTACTTC CSALLRGVPYEQYF
TRBJ1-4 TRBV6-5 TRBD1 NA TGTGCCAGCAGTTCCCACAGGGGGACTAATGAAAAACTGTTTTTT CASSSHRGTNEKLFF
TRBJ2-1 TRBV12-3/TRBV12-4 TRBD1 NA TGTGCCAGCAGTTTATACGGGCAGGGGGCGCCTTACAATGAGCAGTTCTTC CASSLYGQGAPYNEQFF
TRBJ1-2 TRBV25-1 NA few TGTGCCAGCAGTGGCGCAGGGGTGTATGGCTACACCTTC CASSGAGVYGYTF
TRBJ1-1 TRBV5-6 NA NA TGTGCCAGCAGCCCGAGGGCGGGGGCTAACACTGAAGCTTTCTTT CASSPRAGANTEAFF
TRBJ1-3 TRBV12-3/TRBV12-4 NA NA TGTGCCAGCAGCCAGTACTCTGGAAACACCATATATTTT CASSQYSGNTIYF
TRBJ2-5 TRBV19 NA few TGTGCCAGTTCGCCTTTCCCGGGACCGCTCATTCTACGGGAGACCCAGTACTTC CASSPFPGPLILRETQYF
TRBJ1-2 TRBV29-1 NA few TGCAGCGTTGAAGATAGCGGCAGTTCAAACTATGGCTACACCTTC CSVEDSGSSNYGYTF
TRBJ2-5 TRBV5-6 TRBD2 NA TGTGCCAGCAGCTCACGTCCCGCGGGGGACCAAGAGACCCAGTACTTC CASSSRPAGDQETQYF
TRBJ2-5 TRBV7-2 TRBD1 few TGTGCCAGCAGCGCCGGGACAGGGTCCGGAGAGACCCAGTACTTC CASSAGTGSGETQYF
TRBJ2-7 TRBV18 NA NA TGTGCCAGCTCACCACTCGGGCGGGAGCAGTACTTC CASSPLGREQYF
TRBJ2-1 TRBV11-2 NA NA TGTGCCAGCAGCTTAGGTCAGCCCCCTCGGGCCTATGAGCAGTTCTTC CASSLGQPPRAYEQFF
TRBJ2-7 TRBV19 NA once TGTGCCAGTAGTCCAGTGGACAACTCCTACGAGCAGTACTTC CASSPVDNSYEQYF
TRBJ2-4 TRBV20-1 NA few TGCAGTGCTAGCTACGGGGCCAAAAACATTCAGTACTTC CSASYGAKNIQYF
TRBJ1-1 TRBV29-1 NA few TGCAGCGCCCCCCGGGAAGACATGAACACTGAAGCTTTCTTT CSAPREDMNTEAFF
TRBJ2-7 TRBV27 TRBD2 few TGTGCCAGCAGTTTAACCCCCCGACTAGCGGCCTTCTCCTACGAGCAGTACTTC CASSLTPRLAAFSYEQYF
TRBJ1-3 TRBV6-5 NA NA TGTGCCAGCAGTTACTCTGCAGGGGTAGGAAACACCATATATTTT CASSYSAGVGNTIYF
TRBJ1-1 TRBV10-2 NA NA TGCGCCAGCAACTATGCCGGGCGGGACACTGAAGCTTTCTTT CASNYAGRDTEAFF
TRBJ2-1 TRBV14 NA few TGTGCCAGCAGCCAAGCTGGCAGCGGTGAGCAGTTCTTC CASSQAGSGEQFF
TRBJ2-5 TRBV10-3 TRBD2 NA TGTGCCACCCTCGGGAGGGCTCAAGAGACCCAGTACTTC CATLGRAQETQYF
TRBJ1-2 TRBV28 NA few TGTGCCTCGATGTTCAACTATGGCTACACCTTC CASMFNYGYTF
TRBJ2-1 TRBV19 TRBD2 NA TGTGCCAGTAGTATGGGTTCGGGGGGAGCCCTCTACAATGAGCAGTTCTTC CASSMGSGGALYNEQFF
TRBJ2-1 TRBV4-1 TRBD2 few TGCGCCAGCAGCCAAGATCCTGGGGGTAGCGGGGGAGTGTACAATGAGCAGTTCTTC CASSQDPGGSGGVYNEQFF
TRBJ2-1 TRBV5-1 TRBD1 few TGCGCCAGCAGCTCCCGGAACAGGGGGCAGGATGAGCAGTTCTTC CASSSRNRGQDEQFF
TRBJ2-7 TRBV21-1 NA NA TGTGCCAGCAGCAAAAGCGGCAGGGCCCCCTACGAGCAGTACTTC CASSKSGRAPYEQYF
TRBJ2-1 TRBV12-3/TRBV12-4 TRBD2 NA TGTGCCAGCACTCACGGTAGCGGGGGGGCTTACAATGAGCAGTTCTTC CASTHGSGGAYNEQFF
TRBJ2-3 TRBV12-3/TRBV12-4 TRBD1 NA TGTGCTACCGGCCGGACAGGGGCCTTCACAGATACGCAGTATTTT CATGRTGAFTDTQYF
TRBJ1-6 TRBV11-1 NA NA TGTGCCAGCAGCCCTGCGACCAGCAGGGGCTCTGGTAATTCACCCCTCCACTTT CASSPATSRGSGNSPLHF
TRBJ2-3 TRBV20-1 TRBD1 few TGCAGTGCTCCGATGGTGACAGGGACCTCGCAGTATTTT CSAPMVTGTSQYF
TRBJ2-7 TRBV21-1 NA NA TGTGCCAGCAGCAAAGTCTACCCCCAGGACTTC CASSKVYPQDF
TRBJ2-5 TRBV24-1 NA NA TGTGCCACCAGTCAGGGTACAGAGACCCAGTACTTC CATSQGTETQYF
TRBJ2-6 TRBV7-3 TRBD2 NA TGTGCCAGCAGCTTAAGGGGGGGGAACGGGGCCAACGTCCTGACTTTC CASSLRGGNGANVLTF
TRBJ2-1 TRBV19 NA few TGTGCCAGTAGTTACGGGGTGGCGGCCTACAATGAGCAGTTCTTC CASSYGVAAYNEQFF
TRBJ1-2 TRBV4-1 NA NA TGCGCCAGCAGCCAAGAATCGACAGGAAATGGCTACACCTTC CASSQESTGNGYTF
TRBJ1-6 TRBV5-1 NA NA TGCGCCAGCAGCGCTGGAGACGGGTCACCCCTCCACTTT CASSAGDGSPLHF
TRBJ2-7 TRBV27 NA few TGTGCCAGCAGTTTATCGATAGGACAGAAGCACTACGAGCAGTACTTC CASSLSIGQKHYEQYF
TRBJ1-4 TRBV6-5 NA few TGTGCCAGCAGTTACTCTCGTTCAACAGGGATGTGGGGTGAAAAACTGTTTTTT CASSYSRSTGMWGEKLFF
TRBJ2-7 TRBV28 NA NA TGTGCCAGCAGTTCAAGGGATTACTACGAGCAGTACTTC CASSSRDYYEQYF
TRBJ2-5 TRBV5-1 TRBD1 NA TGCGCCAGCAGCTTCTCTATCGAGACAGGGCTGATGGAGACCCAGTACTTC CASSFSIETGLMETQYF
TRBJ1-1 TRBV29-1 TRBD1 few TGCAGCGTTGGGCTGGGACAGGGACGGGGTGAAGCTTTCTTT CSVGLGQGRGEAFF